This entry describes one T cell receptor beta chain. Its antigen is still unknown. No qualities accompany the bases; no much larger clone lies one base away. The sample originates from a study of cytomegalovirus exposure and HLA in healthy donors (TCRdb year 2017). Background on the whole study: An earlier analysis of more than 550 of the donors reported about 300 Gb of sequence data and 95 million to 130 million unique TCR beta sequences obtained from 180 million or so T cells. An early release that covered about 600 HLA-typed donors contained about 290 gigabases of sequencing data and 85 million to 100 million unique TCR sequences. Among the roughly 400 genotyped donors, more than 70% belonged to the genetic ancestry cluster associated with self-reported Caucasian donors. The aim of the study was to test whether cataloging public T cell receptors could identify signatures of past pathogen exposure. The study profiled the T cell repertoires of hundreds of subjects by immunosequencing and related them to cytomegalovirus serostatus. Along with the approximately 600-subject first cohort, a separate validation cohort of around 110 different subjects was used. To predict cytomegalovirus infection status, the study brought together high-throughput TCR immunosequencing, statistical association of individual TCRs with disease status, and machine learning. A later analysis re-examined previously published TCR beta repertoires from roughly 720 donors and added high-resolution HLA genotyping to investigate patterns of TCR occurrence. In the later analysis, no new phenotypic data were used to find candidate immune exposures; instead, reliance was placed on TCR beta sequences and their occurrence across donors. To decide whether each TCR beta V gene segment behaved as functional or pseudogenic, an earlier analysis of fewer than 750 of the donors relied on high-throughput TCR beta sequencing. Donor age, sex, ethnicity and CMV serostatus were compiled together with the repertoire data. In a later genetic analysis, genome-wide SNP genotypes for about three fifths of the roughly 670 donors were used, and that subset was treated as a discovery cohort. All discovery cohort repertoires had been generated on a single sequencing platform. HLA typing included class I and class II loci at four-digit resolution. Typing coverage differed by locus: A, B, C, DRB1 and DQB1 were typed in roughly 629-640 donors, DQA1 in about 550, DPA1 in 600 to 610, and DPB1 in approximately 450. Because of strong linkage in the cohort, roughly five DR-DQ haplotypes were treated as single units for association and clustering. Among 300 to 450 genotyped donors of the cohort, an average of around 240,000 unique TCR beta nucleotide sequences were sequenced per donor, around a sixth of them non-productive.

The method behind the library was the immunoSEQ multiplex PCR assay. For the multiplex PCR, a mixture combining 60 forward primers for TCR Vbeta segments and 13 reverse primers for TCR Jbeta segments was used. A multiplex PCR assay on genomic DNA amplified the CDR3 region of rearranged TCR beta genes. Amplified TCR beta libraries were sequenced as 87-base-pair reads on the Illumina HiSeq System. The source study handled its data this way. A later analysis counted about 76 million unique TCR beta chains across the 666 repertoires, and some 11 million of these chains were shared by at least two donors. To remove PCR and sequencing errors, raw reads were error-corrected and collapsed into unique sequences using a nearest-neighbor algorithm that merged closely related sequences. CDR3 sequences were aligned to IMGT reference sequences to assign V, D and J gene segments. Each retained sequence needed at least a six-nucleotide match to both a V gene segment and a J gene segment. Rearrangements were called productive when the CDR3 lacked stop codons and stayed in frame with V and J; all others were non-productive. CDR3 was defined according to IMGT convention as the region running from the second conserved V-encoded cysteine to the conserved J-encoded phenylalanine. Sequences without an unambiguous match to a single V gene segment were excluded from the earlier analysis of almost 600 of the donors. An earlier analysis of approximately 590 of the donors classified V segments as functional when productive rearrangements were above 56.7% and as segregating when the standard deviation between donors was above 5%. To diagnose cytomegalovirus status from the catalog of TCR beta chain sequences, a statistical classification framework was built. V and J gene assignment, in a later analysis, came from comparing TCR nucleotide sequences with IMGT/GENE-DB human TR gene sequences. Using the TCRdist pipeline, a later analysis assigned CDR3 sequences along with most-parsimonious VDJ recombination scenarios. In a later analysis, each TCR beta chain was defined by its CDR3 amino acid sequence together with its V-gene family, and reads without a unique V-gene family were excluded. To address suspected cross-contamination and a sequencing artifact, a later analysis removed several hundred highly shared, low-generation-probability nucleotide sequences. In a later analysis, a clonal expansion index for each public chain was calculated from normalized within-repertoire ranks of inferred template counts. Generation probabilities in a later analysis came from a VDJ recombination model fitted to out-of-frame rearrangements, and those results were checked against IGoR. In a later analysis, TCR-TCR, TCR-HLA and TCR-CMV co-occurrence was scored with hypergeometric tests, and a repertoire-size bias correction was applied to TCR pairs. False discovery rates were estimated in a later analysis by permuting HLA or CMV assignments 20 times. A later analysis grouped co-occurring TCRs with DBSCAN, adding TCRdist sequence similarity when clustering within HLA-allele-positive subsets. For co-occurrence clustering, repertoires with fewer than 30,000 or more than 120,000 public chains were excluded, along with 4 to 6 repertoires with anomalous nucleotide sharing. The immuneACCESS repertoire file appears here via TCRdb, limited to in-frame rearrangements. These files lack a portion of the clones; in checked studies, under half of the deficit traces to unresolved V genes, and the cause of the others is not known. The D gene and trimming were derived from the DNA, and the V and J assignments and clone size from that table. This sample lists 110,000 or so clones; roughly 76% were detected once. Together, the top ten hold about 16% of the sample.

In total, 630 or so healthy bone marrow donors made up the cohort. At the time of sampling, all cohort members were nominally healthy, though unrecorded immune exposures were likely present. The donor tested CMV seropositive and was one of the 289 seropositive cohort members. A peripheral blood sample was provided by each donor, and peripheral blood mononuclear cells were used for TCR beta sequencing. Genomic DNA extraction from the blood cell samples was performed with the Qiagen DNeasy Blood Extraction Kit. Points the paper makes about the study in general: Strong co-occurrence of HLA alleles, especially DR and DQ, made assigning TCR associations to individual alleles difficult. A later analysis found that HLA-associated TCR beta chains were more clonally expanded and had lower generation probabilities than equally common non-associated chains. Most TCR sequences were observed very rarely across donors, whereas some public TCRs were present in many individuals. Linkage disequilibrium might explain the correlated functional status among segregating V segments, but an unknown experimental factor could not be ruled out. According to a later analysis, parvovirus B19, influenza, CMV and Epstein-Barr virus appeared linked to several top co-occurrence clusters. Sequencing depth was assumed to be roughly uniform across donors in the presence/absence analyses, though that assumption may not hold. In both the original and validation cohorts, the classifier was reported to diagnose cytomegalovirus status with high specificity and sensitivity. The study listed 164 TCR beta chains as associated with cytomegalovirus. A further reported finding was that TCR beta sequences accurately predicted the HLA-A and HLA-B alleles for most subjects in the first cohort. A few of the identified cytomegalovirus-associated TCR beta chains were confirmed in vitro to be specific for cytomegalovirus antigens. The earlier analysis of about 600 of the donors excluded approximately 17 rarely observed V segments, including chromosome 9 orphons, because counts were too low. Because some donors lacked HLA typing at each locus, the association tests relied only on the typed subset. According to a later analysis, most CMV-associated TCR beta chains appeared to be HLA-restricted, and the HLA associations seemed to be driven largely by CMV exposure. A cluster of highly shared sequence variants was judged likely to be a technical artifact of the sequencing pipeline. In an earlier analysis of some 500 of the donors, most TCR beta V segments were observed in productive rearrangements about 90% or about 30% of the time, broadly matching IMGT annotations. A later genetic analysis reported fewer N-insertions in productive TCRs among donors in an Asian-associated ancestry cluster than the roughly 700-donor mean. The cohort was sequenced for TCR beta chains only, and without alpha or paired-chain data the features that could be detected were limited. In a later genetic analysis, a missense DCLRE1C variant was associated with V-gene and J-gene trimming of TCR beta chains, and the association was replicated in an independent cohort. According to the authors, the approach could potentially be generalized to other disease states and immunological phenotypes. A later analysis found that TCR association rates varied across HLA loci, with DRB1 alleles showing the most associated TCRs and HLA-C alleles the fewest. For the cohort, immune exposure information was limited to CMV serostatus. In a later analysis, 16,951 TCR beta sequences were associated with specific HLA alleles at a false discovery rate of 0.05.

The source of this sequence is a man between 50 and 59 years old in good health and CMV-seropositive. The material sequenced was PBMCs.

The CDR3 reads CASIRQGAYEQYF. The DNA is TGTGCCAGCATCAGACAGGGGGCCTACGAGCAGTACTTC. The sequence joins TRBV6-1 to TRBJ2-7, with 9 middle bases fitting TRBD1. CDR1 MNHNS and CDR2 SASEGT were looked up in the germline V gene. For this chain, trimming is 7 bases at the V end and 2 bases at the J end, and the number of junction bases without a gene match is 3. The CDR3 contains 13 residues, cysteine and phenylalanine counted. Of all the DNA, just the CDR3 is kept, 39 bases in frame from base 1.